The rows below give T cell receptor beta chains drawn from one sample of a study of technical replicates of blood from a handful of donors. Sequencing was performed with immunoSEQ multiplex PCR; in TCRdb, only in-frame clones are kept and a portion is missing. The sample includes about 12,000 clones, 90% to 95% of them seen just once. Material: PBMCs. Receptors originate from a human donor in good health. Each CDR3 is given with its conserved first and last residue. The D gene is left open where the match is weak.

D	V	J	DNA	CDR3
TRBD2	TRBV10-3	TRBJ2-1	TGTGCCATCAGTGTTAGCGGGAGAGAAAACAATGAGCAGTTCTTC	CAISVSGRENNEQFF
TRBD1	TRBV5-1	TRBJ1-1	TGCGCCAGCAGCTTTCAGGGGGCGAACACTGAAGCTTTCTTT	CASSFQGANTEAFF
.	TRBV6-4	TRBJ2-3	TGTGCCAGCAGCCAAGGACTTCGCACAGATACGCAGTATTTT	CASSQGLRTDTQYF
.	TRBV1	TRBJ2-2	TGCACCAGCAGTCTCAACCTAGGGGAGCTGTTTTTT	CTSSLNLGELFF
TRBD1	TRBV18	TRBJ2-7	TGTGCCAGCTCACAAGGGACAGGGGGCTCCTACGAGCAGTACTTC	CASSQGTGGSYEQYF
TRBD2	TRBV9	TRBJ2-1	TGTGCCAGCAGCGCCGGGACTAGCGGGAGAGAGCAGTTCTTC	CASSAGTSGREQFF
.	TRBV30	TRBJ2-5	TGTGCCTGGTCCAGGGGTATTCAGGAGACCCAGTACTTC	CAWSRGIQETQYF
.	TRBV19	TRBJ1-1	TGTGCCAGTAGTATAGGGGGAGCCCGTGATTCGAACACTGAAGCTTTCTTT	CASSIGGARDSNTEAFF
TRBD1	TRBV10-3	TRBJ1-1	TGTGCCATCGGACAGGACAGTATGAACACTGAAGCTTTCTTT	CAIGQDSMNTEAFF
.	TRBV1	TRBJ2-2	TGCACCAGCAGCCAAGGGACTAGCGGGAACACCGGGGAGCTGTTTTTT	CTSSQGTSGNTGELFF
TRBD2	TRBV2	TRBJ2-1	TGTGCCATCGGGACTAGCGGGAGTAATGAGCAGTTCTTC	CAIGTSGSNEQFF